This TCR beta chain was recovered during a study of blood T cells in healthy people across ages. A sample-barcoded 5' primer and a J-beta primer mix were used in a second PCR of about 6 to 12 cycles. TCRdb independently ran MiXCR on the 5' RACE reads; one entry per CDR3 protein. The top ten hold around 30% of the sample, which has 730,000 or so distinct CDR3 sequences, 40% to 45% seen once. Each donor gave ten milliliters of peripheral blood. Trimming cost V 5 bases and J 5 bases, with 15 bases left between them. The germline gives CDR1 SGHTA, CDR2 FQGNSA. The CDR3 length is 14 residues. V gene TRBV7-2 combines with J gene TRBJ2-5, with D perhaps TRBD1 or TRBD2 (7 bases each). This receptor was obtained from a man older than 75 in good health. Sequenced sample: blood. The CDR3 DNA reads as TGTGCCAGCAGCCCTCAGGGGGGGGTGGAGACCCAGTACTTC. Protein: CASSPQGGVETQYF.